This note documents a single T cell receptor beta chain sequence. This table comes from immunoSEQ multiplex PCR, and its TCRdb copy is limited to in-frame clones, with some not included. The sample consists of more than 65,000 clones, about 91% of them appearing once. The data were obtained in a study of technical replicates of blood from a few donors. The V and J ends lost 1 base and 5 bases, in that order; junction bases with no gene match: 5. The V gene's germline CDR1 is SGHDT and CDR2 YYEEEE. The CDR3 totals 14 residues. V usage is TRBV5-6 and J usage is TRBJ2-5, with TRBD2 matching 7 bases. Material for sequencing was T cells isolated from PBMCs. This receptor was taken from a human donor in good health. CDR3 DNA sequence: TGTGCCAGCAGCTTGCGACTAGCACGCGAGACCCAGTACTTC. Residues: CASSLRLARETQYF.